This record concerns one TCR beta chain sequence. Sequenced by immunoSEQ multiplex PCR; TCRdb stores in-frame clones only, minus some. The sample contains over 65,000 clones, about 93% of which appear only once. The V segment lost 7 bases and the J segment 0 bases; nucleotides outside the gene matches: 5. This CDR3 region has 15 residues. The germline V gene encodes CDR1 MNHEY and CDR2 SVGAGI. This record belongs to a study of OX40 agonist ivuxolimab in advanced cancers. Study as a whole: At 82.7% male, the cohort had a mean age of approximately 64 years, ranging from roughly 20 to 79.

The material sequenced was CD4+ or CD8+ T cells sorted from blood, taken in a trial of the OX40 agonist ivuxolimab. The chain is built from TRBV6-5 and TRBJ2-1, with 8 bases matching TRBD1. The TCR originated in an adult with an advanced solid tumor such as melanoma, head and neck, liver or kidney cancer. The CDR3 spells CASIRDRSSYNEQFF. CDR3 DNA: TGTGCCAGCATCAGGGACAGGAGCTCCTACAATGAGCAGTTCTTC.